This record concerns one T cell receptor (beta chain) sequence. Its antigen remains undetermined. Base quality data are lacking; no much larger clone is found one base away. Library creation used 5' RACE. The sequencer listed for this sample is NextSeq 500. To correct for sequencing error and PCR bias, the TCR library protocol tagged individual cDNA molecules with unique molecular identifiers. Sequencing covered both TCR alpha and beta chains, and within each sample the abundances of alpha and beta sequences were tightly co-correlated. From the authors' description of their analysis: Decombinator V4 was used to perform V gene, J gene and CDR3 annotation of TCR sequences. Expanded TCRs were defined as changing significantly between any two time points under a Poisson model with p below 0.0001. TCR abundances were normalised to the total number of TCRs sequenced per sample and expressed as counts per million. MAIT TCRs were defined by TRAV1-2 paired with TRAJ12, TRAJ20 or TRAJ33, and iNKT TCRs by TRAV10 paired with TRAJ18. VDJdb, accessed 1 November 2021, was searched for CMV, EBV and SARS-CoV-2 annotated TCRs, with TCRs annotated for multiple antigens excluded. Using fastp at Q25 and MiXCR, TCRdb reprocessed the public reads and kept productive beta chains. One record per CDR3 amino acid sequence lists the most common genes and DNA. The V and J calls here are based on TCRdb, not the publication. For this sample the table gives roughly 50,000 distinct CDR3 sequences, of which approximately 8.1% were detected only once. Approximately 6.3% of the sample is in the top ten clones.

The germline V gene (reference sequence) provides CDR1 SEHNR and CDR2 FQNEAQ. The CDR3 covers 10 residues, taking in both the cysteine and the phenylalanine. Solely the CDR3 DNA is kept, with 30 bases framed from the first base. Trimming takes 8 bases from V and 8 bases from J, and the germline ends sit 6 bases apart. This sample was taken from a study of early T cells in non-severe SARS-CoV-2 infection (dated by TCRdb to the early 2020s). Regarding the complete study: Because TCR sequencing was done on bulk RNA from unsorted whole blood, the alpha and beta chains could not be paired. Broader findings and caveats from the paper: VDJdb matching was skewed toward anti-spike CD8 responses and likely underestimated virus-specific expansions by missing private and CD4 specificities.

The study was a case-control design nested within a healthcare worker cohort in London, UK, with weekly nasopharyngeal swab PCR tests and blood sampling. Healthcare workers were recruited during the week of the UK lockdown, between 23 and 31 March 2020, and followed weekly for up to about 15 weeks. Sequencing used whole blood. The sequence derives from an adult who was a healthcare worker with PCR-confirmed SARS-CoV-2 infection or an uninfected control (not recorded which). This chain joins TRBV7-9 to TRBJ1-4, with no D gene named confidently. The CDR3 region: CASGLEKLFF. DNA sequence: TGTGCCAGCGGTTTAGAAAAACTGTTTTTT. Beyond the CDR3, the reference TRBV7-9 and TRBJ1-4 genes provide the residues; the full variable domain reads: DTGVSQNPRHKITKRGQNVTFRCDPISEHNRLYWYRQTLGQGPEFLTYFQNEAQLEKSRLLSDRFSAERPKGSFSTLEIQRTEQGDSAMYLCASGLEKLFFGSGTQLSVL.